One and the same sample provided the 8 T cell receptor beta chains below, sequenced in a study of T-cell memory formation after mild COVID-19. Each CDR3 protein gets one entry after TCRdb re-called the 5' RACE reads with MiXCR. The table records around 100,000 distinct CDR3 sequences, 11% of them present only once. Sequenced material: PBMCs or a T cell subset sorted from them (not recorded which). The receptors stem from a man in his late teens or twenties who had mild COVID-19 (a few samples of this study predate the infection). Cell type and time point are not known.

This clonotype was observed at least ten times. The V gene is TRBV15, the J gene TRBJ2-3; D is unresolved. The ends were cut back, 0 bases at V and 4 bases at J, with 5 bases in the middle. The CDR3 runs 13 residues. The V gene's germline CDR1 is LNHNV and CDR2 YYDKDF (reference sequence). The CDR3 DNA sequence: TGTGCCACCAGCAGAGAGGGCGCAGATACGCAGTATTTT. Its translation: CATSREGADTQYF.

This clonotype was counted only a few times. This chain joins TRBV19 and TRBJ2-5, with D unresolved. With 1 base removed from V and 2 bases from J, the gap between germline ends came to 11 bases. Looked up from germline, CDR1 is LNHDA and CDR2 is SQIVND (reference sequence). CDR3 length equals 15 residues. The CDR3 loop is CASSIAATLQETQYF. CDR3 coding DNA: TGTGCCAGTAGTATAGCAGCGACCCTTCAAGAGACCCAGTACTTC.

The V call is TRBV11-1, the J call TRBJ2-1; weak D call: TRBD2 (6 bases). The CDR3 runs to 13 residues. V was shortened by 3 bases and J by 3 bases, with 6 bases between the two germline ends. In germline, CDR1 is SGHAT, CDR2 FQDESV (reference sequence). The CDR3 bases are TGTGCCAGCAGCTTGCGGGACTACAATGAGCAGTTCTTC. This translates into CASSLRDYNEQFF.

This clonotype was detected only a few times. The CDR3 coding sequence is TGCGCCAGCAGCCAAGAAAGTGGGGGAAATAATTCACCCCTCCACTTT. The encoded protein is CASSQESGGNNSPLHF. The chain combines TRBV4-1 with TRBJ1-6; TRBD1 is a possible D gene (5 bases). This CDR3 region has 16 residues. Trimming stripped 0 bases from V and 5 bases from J, with 11 bases between. Germline CDR1 MGHRA, CDR2 YSYEKL.

In this sample, this clonotype turned up a few times. V gene TRBV7-9 combines with J gene TRBJ1-1; D gene uncertain. The ends were cut back, 2 bases at V and 1 base at J, with 8 bases in the middle. The CDR3 has 14 amino acids. From germline, CDR1 is SEHNR and CDR2 FQNEAQ (reference sequence). The CDR3, as DNA: TGTGCCAGCAGCTTATTTGGCAGGAACACTGAAGCTTTCTTT. Amino acids: CASSLFGRNTEAFF.

This clonotype was seen more than once but under ten times. V and J are TRBV5-1 and TRBJ2-1; D is possibly TRBD2 (5 bases). Trimming took 0 bases from V and 5 from J, leaving 9 bases between them. The germline gives CDR1 SGHRS, CDR2 YFSETQ. The CDR3 contains 14 residues. In DNA form, the CDR3 reads TGCGCCAGCAGCTTGGTTAGCGCCGACAATGAGCAGTTCTTC. It yields the protein CASSLVSADNEQFF.

This clonotype was seen a handful of times. This chain joins TRBV9 and TRBJ2-2; no firm D call. The germline V and J ends were trimmed by 0 bases and 5 bases, with 17 bases remaining between them. From germline, CDR1 is SGDLS and CDR2 YYNGEE. This CDR3 is 17 amino acids long. In DNA, the CDR3 is TGTGCCAGCAGCGTAGTTTCGTCCTTCGCTTTGACCGGGGAGCTGTTTTTT. Amino acid sequence: CASSVVSSFALTGELFF.

There are a few counts of this clonotype. The chain is built from TRBV12-5 and TRBJ2-5, with D tentatively TRBD1 (5 bases). This CDR3 has 13 residues. The germline V gene encodes CDR1 LGHNT and CDR2 FRNRAP. V was clipped by 6 bases and J by 2 bases, with 10 bases between them. The CDR3 spells CASGMTEQETQYF. DNA for the CDR3: TGTGCTAGTGGGATGACAGAGCAAGAGACCCAGTACTTC.